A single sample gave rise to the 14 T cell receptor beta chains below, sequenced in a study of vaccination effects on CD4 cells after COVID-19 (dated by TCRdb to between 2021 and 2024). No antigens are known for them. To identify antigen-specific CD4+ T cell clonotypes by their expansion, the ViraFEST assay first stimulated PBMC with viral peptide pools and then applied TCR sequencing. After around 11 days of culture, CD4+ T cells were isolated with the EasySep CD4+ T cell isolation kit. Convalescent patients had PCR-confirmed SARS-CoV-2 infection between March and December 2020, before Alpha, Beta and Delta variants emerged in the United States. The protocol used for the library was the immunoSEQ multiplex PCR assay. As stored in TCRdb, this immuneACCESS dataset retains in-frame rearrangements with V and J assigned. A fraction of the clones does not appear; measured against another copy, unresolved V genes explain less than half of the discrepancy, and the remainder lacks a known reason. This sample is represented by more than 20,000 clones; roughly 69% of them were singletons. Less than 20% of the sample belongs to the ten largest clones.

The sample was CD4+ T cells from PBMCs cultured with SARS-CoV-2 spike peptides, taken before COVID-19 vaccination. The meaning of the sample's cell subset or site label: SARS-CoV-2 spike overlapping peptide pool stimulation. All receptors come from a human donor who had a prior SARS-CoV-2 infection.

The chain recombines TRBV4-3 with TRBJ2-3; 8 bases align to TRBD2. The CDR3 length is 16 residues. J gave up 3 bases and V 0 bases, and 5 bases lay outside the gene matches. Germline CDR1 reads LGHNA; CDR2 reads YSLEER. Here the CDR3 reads CASSQDLAGGTDTQYF. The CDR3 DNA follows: TGCGCCAGCAGCCAAGATCTAGCGGGTGGGACAGATACGCAGTATTTT.

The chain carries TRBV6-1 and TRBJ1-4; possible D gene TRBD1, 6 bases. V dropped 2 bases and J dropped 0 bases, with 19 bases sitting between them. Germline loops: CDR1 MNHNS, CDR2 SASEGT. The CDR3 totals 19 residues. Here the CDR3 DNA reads TGTGCCAGCAGTGAAAGATCGAGGACAGCCTCTTCAACTAATGAAAAACTGTTTTTT. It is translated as CASSERSRTASSTNEKLFF.

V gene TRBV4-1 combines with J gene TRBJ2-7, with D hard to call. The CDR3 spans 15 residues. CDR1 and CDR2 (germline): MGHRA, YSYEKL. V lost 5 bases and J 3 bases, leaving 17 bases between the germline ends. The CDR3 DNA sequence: TGCGCCAGCAGCTCATACTCTGGACGGAGCTACGAGCAGTACTTC. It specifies CASSSYSGRSYEQYF.

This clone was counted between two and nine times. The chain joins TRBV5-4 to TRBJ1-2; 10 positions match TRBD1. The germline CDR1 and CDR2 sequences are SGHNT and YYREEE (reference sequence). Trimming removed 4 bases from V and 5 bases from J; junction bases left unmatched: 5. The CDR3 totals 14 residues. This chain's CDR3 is CASSVGGQGYGYTF. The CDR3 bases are TGTGCCAGCAGCGTGGGGGGACAGGGGTATGGCTACACCTTC. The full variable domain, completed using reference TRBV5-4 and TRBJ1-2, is ETGVTQSPTHLIKTRGQQVTLRCSSQSGHNTVSWYQQALGQGPQFIFQYYREEENGRGNFPPRFSGLQFPNYSSELNVNALELDDSALYLCASSVGGQGYGYTFGSGTRLTVV.

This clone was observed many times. The chain's CDR3 is CASRAGTSDTDTQYF. Here the CDR3 DNA reads TGTGCCAGCAGGGCCGGGACTAGCGACACAGATACGCAGTATTTT. The genes are TRBV2 and TRBJ2-3; 10 bases align to TRBD2. The V segment lost 6 bases and the J segment 2 bases; nucleotides outside the gene matches: 5. Germline assignment: CDR1 SNHLY and CDR2 FYNNEI. This CDR3 comprises 15 residues.

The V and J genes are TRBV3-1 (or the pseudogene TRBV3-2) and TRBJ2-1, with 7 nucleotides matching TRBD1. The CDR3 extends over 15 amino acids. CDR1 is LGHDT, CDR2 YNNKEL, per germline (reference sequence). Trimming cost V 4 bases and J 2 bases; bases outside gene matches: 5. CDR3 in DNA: TGTGCCAGCAGCCGACAGGGTACTGCCTACAATGAGCAGTTCTTC. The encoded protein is CASSRQGTAYNEQFF.

In nucleotides, the CDR3 is TGCGCCAGCAGCCAAGATGGCAGGGGGGAAGGCTATGGCTACACCTTC. This codes for CASSQDGRGEGYGYTF. The V and J genes are TRBV4-1 and TRBJ1-2, with TRBD1 matching 7 bases. Per germline, CDR1 MGHRA and CDR2 YSYEKL. CDR3 length: 16 amino acids. Germline trimming cut 0 bases from V and 4 bases from J; bases unmatched to any gene: 8.

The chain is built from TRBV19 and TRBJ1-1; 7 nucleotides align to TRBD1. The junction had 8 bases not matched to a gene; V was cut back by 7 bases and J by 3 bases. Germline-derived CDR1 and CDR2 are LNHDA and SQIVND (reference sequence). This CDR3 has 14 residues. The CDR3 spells CASTPRQGDTEAFF. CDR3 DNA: TGTGCCAGTACCCCCCGGCAGGGGGACACTGAAGCTTTCTTT.

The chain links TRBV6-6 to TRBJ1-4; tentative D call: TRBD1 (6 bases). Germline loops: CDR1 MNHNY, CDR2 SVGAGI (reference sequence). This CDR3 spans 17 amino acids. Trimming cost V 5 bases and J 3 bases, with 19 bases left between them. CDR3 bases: TGTGCCAGCAGTCCGCAGGGGAGGGCCGGAGCTAATGAAAAACTGTTTTTT. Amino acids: CASSPQGRAGANEKLFF.

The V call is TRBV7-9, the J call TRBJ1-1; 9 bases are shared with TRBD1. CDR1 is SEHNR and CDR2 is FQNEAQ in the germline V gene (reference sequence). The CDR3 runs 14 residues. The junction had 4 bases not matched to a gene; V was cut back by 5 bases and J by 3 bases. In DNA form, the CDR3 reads TGTGCCAGCAGCCACCGGGACAGGGACACTGAAGCTTTCTTT. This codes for CASSHRDRDTEAFF. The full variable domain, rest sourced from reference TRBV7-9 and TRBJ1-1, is DTGVSQNPRHKITKRGQNVTFRCDPISEHNRLYWYRQTLGQGPEFLTYFQNEAQLEKSRLLSDRFSAERPKGSFSTLEIQRTEQGDSAMYLCASSHRDRDTEAFFGQGTRLTVV.

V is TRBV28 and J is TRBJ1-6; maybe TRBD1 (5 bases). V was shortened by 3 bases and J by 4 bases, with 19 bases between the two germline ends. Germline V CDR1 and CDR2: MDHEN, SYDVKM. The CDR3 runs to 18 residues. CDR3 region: CASSFGTRKVGYNSPLHF. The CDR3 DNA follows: TGTGCCAGCAGTTTCGGGACCCGAAAAGTGGGATATAATTCACCCCTCCACTTT.

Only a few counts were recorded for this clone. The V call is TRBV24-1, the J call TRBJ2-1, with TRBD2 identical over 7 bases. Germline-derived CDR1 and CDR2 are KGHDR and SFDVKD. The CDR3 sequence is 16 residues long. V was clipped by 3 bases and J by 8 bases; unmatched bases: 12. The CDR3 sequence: CATSDGAGAIFHEQFF. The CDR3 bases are TGTGCCACCAGTGATGGGGCGGGAGCTATTTTCCATGAGCAGTTCTTC.

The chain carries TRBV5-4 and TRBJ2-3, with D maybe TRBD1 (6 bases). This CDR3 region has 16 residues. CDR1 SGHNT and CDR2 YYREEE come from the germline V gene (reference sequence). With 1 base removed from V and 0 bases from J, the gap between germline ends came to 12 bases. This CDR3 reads CASSLSPGASTDTQYF. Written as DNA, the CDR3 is TGTGCCAGCAGCTTGTCCCCAGGGGCGAGCACAGATACGCAGTATTTT.

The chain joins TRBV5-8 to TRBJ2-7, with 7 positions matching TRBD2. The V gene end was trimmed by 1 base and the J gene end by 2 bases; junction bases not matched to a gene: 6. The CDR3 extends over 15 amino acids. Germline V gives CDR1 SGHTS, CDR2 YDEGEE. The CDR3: CASSLRAGEAYEQYF. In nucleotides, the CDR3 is TGTGCCAGCAGCTTGCGTGCGGGAGAAGCCTACGAGCAGTACTTC. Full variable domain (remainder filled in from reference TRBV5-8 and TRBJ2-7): EAGVTQSPTHLIKTRGQQATLRCSPISGHTSVYWYQQALGLGLQFLLWYDEGEERNRGNFPPRFSGRQFPNYSSELNVNALELEDSALYLCASSLRAGEAYEQYFGPGTRLTVT.